Each of the 6 T cell receptor beta chains below was sequenced from the same sample in a study of control samples from healthy donors and cancer patients. The protocol was immunoSEQ multiplex PCR, while the TCRdb copy is restricted to in-frame clones and leaves out a portion. The sample records about 80,000 clones, roughly 91% being singletons. Sequencing was done on a sample of blood. The receptor set was obtained from a man aged 50 or older in good health.

J is TRBJ2-2 and V is TRBV27; D possibly matches TRBD1 or TRBD2 (5 bases each). From germline, CDR1 is MNHEY and CDR2 SMNVEV (reference sequence). V was shortened by 8 bases and J by 2 bases, with 12 bases between the two germline ends. This CDR3 spans 14 amino acids. CDR3 DNA: TGTGCCAGCCGAAGGGACGGAAACACCGGGGAGCTGTTTTTT. Residues: CASRRDGNTGELFF.

The V and J genes are TRBV7-9 and TRBJ1-6; D gene ambiguous. Germline CDR1 and CDR2: SEHNR and FQNEAQ (reference sequence). This CDR3 is 18 amino acids long. V lost 2 bases and J 0 bases, leaving 14 bases between the germline ends. In nucleotides, the CDR3 is TGTGCCAGCAGCTTAAGGCAGGCCGGCAGCTCCTATAATTCACCCCTCCACTTT. This encodes CASSLRQAGSSYNSPLHF.

The chain carries TRBV4-3 and TRBJ1-2; D is uncertain. Trimming stripped 0 bases from V and 4 bases from J, with 15 bases between. The CDR3 contains 16 residues. The V gene's germline CDR1 is LGHNA and CDR2 YSLEER. In DNA, the CDR3 is TGCGCCAGCAGCCAAGAGGCGAATGCGGGGTTCTATGGCTACACCTTC. Translated: CASSQEANAGFYGYTF.

This clone showed up just once. The chain is built from TRBV7-9 and TRBJ1-1, with a weak D call TRBD1 (5 bases). Trimming removed 2 bases from V and 11 bases from J, with 18 bases in between. This CDR3 comprises 14 residues. From germline, CDR1 is SEHNR and CDR2 FQNEAQ (reference sequence). CDR3 DNA sequence: TGTGCCAGCAGCTTACTACAGGATCGGATTGGGGCTTTCTTT. This encodes CASSLLQDRIGAFF. Variable domain in full (rest from reference TRBV7-9 and TRBJ1-1): DTGVSQNPRHKITKRGQNVTFRCDPISEHNRLYWYRQTLGQGPEFLTYFQNEAQLEKSRLLSDRFSAERPKGSFSTLEIQRTEQGDSAMYLCASSLLQDRIGAFFGQGTRLTVV.

The chain uses TRBV7-8 and TRBJ2-6; TRBD1 matches 7 bases. The V gene end was trimmed by 6 bases and the J gene end by 1 base; junction bases not matched to a gene: 15. The V gene's germline CDR1 is SGHVS and CDR2 FQNEAQ. The CDR3 contains 19 residues. CDR3 bases: TGTGCCAGCAGACTGGTTCCGACAGGGTCGTTTTCTGGGGCCAACGTCCTGACTTTC. Residues: CASRLVPTGSFSGANVLTF.

The chain combines TRBV5-1 with TRBJ2-7; the D gene is possibly TRBD1 (6 bases). Germline assignment: CDR1 SGHRS and CDR2 YFSETQ. The CDR3 is 13 amino acids. The ends were cut back, 5 bases at V and 3 bases at J, with 12 bases in the middle. The CDR3 here is CASSPGHDYEQYF. CDR3 nucleotides: TGCGCCAGCAGTCCGGGACACGACTACGAGCAGTACTTC.